The 32 T cell receptor beta chains below come from one sample, sequenced in a study of T cell repertoires in cytomegalovirus infection. A single record per CDR3 protein comes from TCRdb applying MiXCR to the reads. The sample yields under 200,000 distinct CDR3 sequences, 28% seen once. The sequenced material came from PBMCs. These receptors were taken from a human donor in good health (CMV status not recorded). Some clones in this sample may be carry-over from other donors' samples.

This clonotype has ten or more counts. V gene TRBV7-2 combines with J gene TRBJ2-7; D is uncertain. Germline loops: CDR1 SGHTA, CDR2 FQGNSA. CDR3 length: 14 amino acids. Trimming removed 3 bases from V and 5 bases from J, with 14 bases in between. The CDR3 nucleotides are TGTGCCAGCAGCTTCCGGGCCCTACCCCACGAGCAGTACTTC. Encoded protein: CASSFRALPHEQYF.

This chain joins TRBV7-9 and TRBJ2-3, with 9 bases identical to TRBD1. Per the germline V gene, CDR1 is SEHNR and CDR2 is FQNEAQ (reference sequence). The V and J ends lost 4 bases and 5 bases, in that order; junction bases with no gene match: 7. The CDR3 totals 15 residues. CDR3 in DNA: TGTGCCAGCAGCTCCTGGGGACAGGGAGGAGATACGCAGTATTTT. Translating gives CASSSWGQGGDTQYF.

This clonotype was seen a few times. The chain has TRBV11-2 and TRBJ2-1, with TRBD2 identical over 7 bases. The CDR3 has 16 residues. The ends lost 5 bases at V and 6 bases at J; junction bases unmatched: 13. The germline V gene encodes CDR1 SGHAT and CDR2 FQNNGV. As DNA, the CDR3 is TGTGCCAGCAGCCCCCTTAGGACTAGATCATTCAATGAGCAGTTCTTC. Protein: CASSPLRTRSFNEQFF.

This clonotype was picked up a small number of times. The V call is TRBV5-5, the J call TRBJ2-1; D might be TRBD2 (5 bases). Germline-derived CDR1 and CDR2 are SGHKS and YYEKEE (reference sequence). CDR3 length equals 17 residues. V lost 4 bases and J 0 bases, leaving 17 bases between the germline ends. DNA for the CDR3: TGTGCCAGCAGCGGGATGGAGGTGTGGAGCTCCTACAATGAGCAGTTCTTC. It yields the protein CASSGMEVWSSYNEQFF. The variable domain in full, completed from reference TRBV5-5 and TRBJ2-1, reads DAGVTQSPTHLIKTRGQQVTLRCSPISGHKSVSWYQQVLGQGPQFIFQYYEKEERGRGNFPDRFSARQFPNYSSELNVNALLLGDSALYLCASSGMEVWSSYNEQFFGPGTRLTVL.

Notes on this clonotype: At one boundary the junction diverges from the germline segment, which might be a read error. V and J are TRBV20-1 and TRBJ2-5; possibly TRBD1 for D (7 bases). CDR3 length: 18 residues. Germline V gene sequence: CDR1 DFQATT, CDR2 SNEGSKA (reference sequence). CDR3: CSAHPSRGDLLGQGTQYF. DNA for the CDR3: TGCAGTGCTCACCCCTCCAGGGGGGACCTCCTTGGGCAAGGGACCCAGTACTTC.

This clonotype was seen a few times. This rearrangement joins TRBV6-5 to TRBJ1-1; no reliable D call. V was cut by 2 bases and J by 0 bases, with 10 bases left in between. The V gene's germline CDR1 is MNHEY and CDR2 SVGAGI. The CDR3 is 15 amino acids. The CDR3 loop is CASSYRGVMNTEAFF. The CDR3 DNA follows: TGTGCCAGCAGTTACCGCGGGGTAATGAACACTGAAGCTTTCTTT.

Only a few counts were recorded for this clonotype. V usage is TRBV6-2 or TRBV6-3 and J usage is TRBJ2-1; 13 positions agree with TRBD2. The germline V gene encodes CDR1 MNHEY and CDR2 SVGEGT. The CDR3 spans 19 residues. V shed 2 bases, J shed 0 bases, and the junction held 7 bases outside the gene matches. CDR3 coding DNA: TGTGCCAGCAGTTACCCAGGGACTAGCGGGGAGAGCTCCTACAATGAGCAGTTCTTC. This sequence encodes CASSYPGTSGESSYNEQFF.

This clonotype was counted a few times. This chain joins TRBV7-2 and TRBJ1-1; TRBD1 agrees at 7 bases. V lost 5 bases and J lost 1; bases outside the gene matches: 7. Germline V gene lookup returns CDR1 SGHTA and CDR2 FQGNSA. CDR3 length: 15 residues. CDR3 DNA: TGTGCCAGCAGCCCTAGGGGGCTGGAGAACACTGAAGCTTTCTTT. This gives the protein CASSPRGLENTEAFF.

The rearrangement links TRBV29-1 to TRBJ1-2; perhaps TRBD1 as D (6 bases). Germline V gene lookup returns CDR1 SQVTM and CDR2 ANQGSEA. CDR3 length: 12 residues. Trimming removed 4 bases from V and 4 bases from J, with 10 bases in between. As DNA, the CDR3 is TGCAGCGTTGCGGGGGGCGGCTATGGCTACACCTTC. It specifies CSVAGGGYGYTF.

This clonotype has a handful of counts. The chain carries TRBV4-3 and TRBJ2-2, with D unclear. CDR1 is LGHNA and CDR2 is YSLEER in the germline V gene. The CDR3 runs to 14 residues. The V gene lost 1 base and the J gene lost 5 bases, with 8 bases spanning the gap. The CDR3 coding sequence is TGCGCCAGCAGCCAAGTTGCGGAAACCGGGGAGCTGTTTTTT. Protein: CASSQVAETGELFF.

This chain joins TRBV7-2 and TRBJ2-1; D not certain. Germline V CDR1 and CDR2: SGHTA, FQGNSA. This CDR3 spans 14 amino acids. V shed 1 base and J shed 6 bases, with 10 bases lying between them. CDR3 nucleotides: TGTGCCAGCAGCTTAGTGTCGACCTCCAATGAGCAGTTCTTC. Encoded protein: CASSLVSTSNEQFF. The complete variable domain, with remaining parts taken from reference TRBV7-2 and TRBJ2-1, reads GAGVSQSPSNKVTEKGKDVELRCDPISGHTALYWYRQSLGQGLEFLIYFQGNSAPDKSGLPSDRFSAERTGGSVSTLTIQRTQQEDSAVYLCASSLVSTSNEQFFGPGTRLTVL.

The CDR3 DNA follows: TGCGCCAGCAGCCCGGCGGGTCTCTCTGGAAACACCATATATTTT. Translation: CASSPAGLSGNTIYF. The chain joins TRBV5-1 to TRBJ1-3; D is unclear. The V end was cut by 4 bases, the J end by 0 bases, with 11 bases between. This CDR3 is 15 amino acids long. Germline CDR1 reads SGHRS; CDR2 reads YFSETQ.

J is TRBJ1-2 and V is TRBV7-3, with no clear D. The CDR3 covers 14 residues. Germline CDR1 reads SGHTA; CDR2 reads FQGTGA. The ends were cut back, 0 bases at V and 6 bases at J, with 11 bases in the middle. The CDR3: CASSLTRVPDGYTF. The CDR3 region has the DNA TGTGCCAGCAGCTTAACGCGCGTCCCGGATGGCTACACCTTC.

This clonotype was seen more than once but under ten times. The chain carries TRBV7-2 and TRBJ1-1; 8 bases fit TRBD1. Germline V CDR1 and CDR2: SGHTA, FQGNSA. This CDR3 region has 13 residues. Germline trimming cut 5 bases from V and 6 bases from J; bases unmatched to any gene: 5. This CDR3 reads CASSTTGDAEAFF. CDR3 in DNA: TGTGCCAGCAGCACGACAGGGGATGCTGAAGCTTTCTTT. The variable domain in full, completed from reference TRBV7-2 and TRBJ1-1, reads GAGVSQSPSNKVTEKGKDVELRCDPISGHTALYWYRQSLGQGLEFLIYFQGNSAPDKSGLPSDRFSAERTGGSVSTLTIQRTQQEDSAVYLCASSTTGDAEAFFGQGTRLTVV.

This clonotype turned up a few times. The V call is TRBV10-3, the J call TRBJ1-2; D is perhaps TRBD1 (5 bases). The V and J ends lost 2 bases and 2 bases respectively, with 21 bases between them. This CDR3 is built from 18 residues. Germline values: CDR1 ENHRY, CDR2 SYGVKD. The CDR3: CAISESGGPTTLNYGYTF. CDR3 sequence (DNA): TGTGCCATCAGTGAGAGTGGGGGACCCACAACGTTAAACTATGGCTACACCTTC.

In its sample, this clonotype was seen many times. V usage is TRBV7-2 and J usage is TRBJ1-3; D ambiguous. Germline CDR1 reads SGHTA; CDR2 reads FQGNSA. The CDR3 has 13 amino acids. Deletions cut 5 bases from V and 0 bases from J, with 5 bases between. CDR3 DNA: TGTGCCAGCAGCGGACTCTCTGGAAACACCATATATTTT. Translating it yields CASSGLSGNTIYF.

Concerning this clonotype: A much larger clone sits a single nucleotide away, making a read error possible. The chain combines TRBV7-8 with TRBJ1-2; tentative D call: TRBD1 (6 bases). V was pared by 1 base and J by 4 bases, with 10 bases between. The CDR3 runs to 14 residues. From germline, CDR1 is SGHVS and CDR2 FQNEAQ. CDR3: CASSLDQGFYGYTF. CDR3 sequence (DNA): TGTGCCAGCAGCTTAGATCAGGGGTTCTATGGCTACACCTTC.

This clonotype was observed at least ten times. The V gene is TRBV29-1, the J gene TRBJ1-2; possible D gene TRBD1, 6 bases. The CDR3 contains 12 residues. Germline values: CDR1 SQVTM, CDR2 ANQGSEA. V was pared by 1 base and J by 8 bases, with 11 bases between. CDR3 amino acids: CSVEGGRRGYTF. The CDR3 DNA sequence: TGCAGCGTTGAAGGGGGGCGCCGAGGCTACACCTTC. Full variable domain (missing parts from reference TRBV29-1 and TRBJ1-2): SAVISQKPSRDICQRGTSLTIQCQVDSQVTMMFWYRQQPGQSLTLIATANQGSEATYESGFVIDKFPISRPNLTFSTLTVSNMSPEDSSIYLCSVEGGRRGYTFGSGTRLTVV.

This clonotype was counted only a few times. The chain recombines TRBV4-1 with TRBJ2-1; no clear D gene. CDR1 and CDR2 from the germline V gene are MGHRA and YSYEKL. Deletions cut 1 base from V and 5 bases from J, with 21 bases between. The CDR3 spans 18 residues. The CDR3 DNA follows: TGCGCCAGCAGCCAAGGCTCCCCCCCCCTTCTAATCGACAATGAGCAGTTCTTC. Encoded protein: CASSQGSPPLLIDNEQFF.

The rearrangement uses TRBV15 and TRBJ2-7; tentatively, D is TRBD1 (6 bases). The CDR3 is 13 residues long. Germline V gives CDR1 LNHNV, CDR2 YYDKDF (reference sequence). Trimming removed 8 bases at V and 6 bases at J, with 17 bases between. CDR3 residues: CATALLGAAEQYF. The CDR3 DNA reads as TGTGCCACCGCTCTTTTGGGGGCCGCCGAGCAGTACTTC.

This CDR3 is CATSISGGASDTQYF. The CDR3 region has the DNA TGTGCCACCAGCATTAGCGGGGGGGCCTCAGATACGCAGTATTTT. The V and J genes are TRBV15 and TRBJ2-3; the match to TRBD2 covers 11 bases. Germline V gene sequence: CDR1 LNHNV, CDR2 YYDKDF (reference sequence). This CDR3 is built from 15 residues. J lost 4 bases, V lost 4 bases, and 4 bases had no gene match.

A few counts support this clonotype. This chain's CDR3 is CASSSSGGKRHEQYF. The CDR3 DNA follows: TGTGCCAGCAGTTCCTCAGGGGGTAAAAGGCACGAGCAGTACTTC. This chain connects TRBV12-3 or TRBV12-4 to TRBJ2-7; 7 bases agree with TRBD1. V gave up 4 bases and J gave up 5 bases; unmatched junction bases: 11. The CDR3 totals 15 residues.

This sequence joins TRBV7-9 and TRBJ2-7; 7 bases are a match to TRBD1. Per germline, CDR1 SEHNR and CDR2 FQNEAQ (reference sequence). The CDR3 covers 15 residues. After removal of 7 bases from V and 2 bases from J, the junction contained 11 bases not matched to a gene. In DNA, the CDR3 is TGTGCCAGCACCAAAAACCGACAGGGAACCTACGAGCAGTACTTC. Translation gives CASTKNRQGTYEQYF.

This clonotype was observed a handful of times. V is TRBV6-1 and J is TRBJ1-6, with unresolved D. CDR1 and CDR2 from the germline V gene are MNHNS and SASEGT. This CDR3 is 13 amino acids long. Trimming cost V 2 bases and J 6 bases, with 5 bases left between them. CDR3 residues: CASSEKGNSPLHF. In DNA, the CDR3 is TGTGCCAGCAGTGAAAAGGGTAATTCACCCCTCCACTTT.

V usage is TRBV4-3 and J usage is TRBJ2-6; 12 nucleotides align to TRBD2. Germline V lookup: CDR1 LGHNA, CDR2 YSLEER. V lost 0 bases, J lost 0 bases, and 6 bases stayed unmatched. The CDR3 is 20 residues long. The CDR3 DNA reads TGCGCCAGCAGCCAAGAAGGCCTAGCGGGGGGGGACTCTGGGGCCAACGTCCTGACTTTC. It codes for CASSQEGLAGGDSGANVLTF.

This clonotype was detected a few times. This chain links TRBV20-1 with TRBJ2-3, with D unclear. This CDR3 spans 14 amino acids. V was clipped by 3 bases and J by 0 bases, with 10 bases between them. In germline, CDR1 is DFQATT, CDR2 SNEGSKA (reference sequence). The CDR3 spells CSASSAPSTDTQYF. CDR3 DNA sequence: TGCAGTGCTAGTTCGGCCCCTAGCACAGATACGCAGTATTTT.

This clonotype appeared a single time. J is TRBJ2-7 and V is TRBV7-6; 7 bases align to TRBD2. J gave up 2 bases and V 5 bases, and 9 bases lay outside the gene matches. Per germline, CDR1 SGHVS and CDR2 FNYEAQ. This CDR3 region has 15 residues. The CDR3, as DNA: TGTGCCAGCAGCCATACGGGGAGGGGCGCCTACGAGCAGTACTTC. The encoded protein is CASSHTGRGAYEQYF.

Turning to this clonotype: One end of the junction is discordant with germline, which a read error may explain. The chain links TRBV7-6 to TRBJ2-3; D is perhaps TRBD1 (5 bases). Looked up from germline, CDR1 is SGHVS and CDR2 is FNYEAQ. The CDR3 runs 19 residues. CDR3 bases: TGTGCCAGCGGCTTAGCTGGGGCCCCCGGGTCCTTTCACACAGATACGCAGTATTTT. Protein: CASGLAGAPGSFHTDTQYF.

This clonotype was observed a few times. J is TRBJ2-7 and V is TRBV3-1; TRBD2 matches at 9 bases. CDR1 is LGHDT and CDR2 is YNNKEL in the germline V gene (reference sequence). The V segment lost 1 base and the J segment 5 bases; nucleotides outside the gene matches: 6. CDR3 size: 15 residues. In DNA form, the CDR3 reads TGTGCCAGCAGCCAAGCCGTGGCTAGCGGGGACGAGCAGTACTTC. It translates to CASSQAVASGDEQYF.

This clonotype was counted many times. This chain joins TRBV7-2 and TRBJ1-2; D gene unclear. V was clipped by 6 bases and J by 10 bases, with 24 bases between them. This CDR3 region has 15 residues. CDR1 is SGHTA, CDR2 FQGNSA, per germline. CDR3 residues: CASSITTRQQIAYTF. CDR3 sequence (DNA): TGTGCCAGCAGTATTACTACCAGGCAGCAGATTGCCTACACCTTC.

The chain couples TRBV6-1 to TRBJ2-5; D remains ambiguous. Trimming cost V 4 bases and J 2 bases, with 14 bases left between them. The CDR3 length is 15 residues. Per the germline V gene, CDR1 is MNHNS and CDR2 is SASEGT. The CDR3 DNA follows: TGTGCCAGCAGTGGATCCGACACCTCTCAAGAGACCCAGTACTTC. This encodes CASSGSDTSQETQYF.

The chain links TRBV7-6 to TRBJ2-5; 9 bases are a match to TRBD1. Looked up from germline, CDR1 is SGHVS and CDR2 is FNYEAQ. This CDR3 spans 15 amino acids. V gave up 1 base and J gave up 7 bases; unmatched junction bases: 7. Here the CDR3 DNA reads TGTGCCAGCAGCTTAGGGACAGGGGCGACGGGGACCCAGTACTTC. It translates to CASSLGTGATGTQYF.